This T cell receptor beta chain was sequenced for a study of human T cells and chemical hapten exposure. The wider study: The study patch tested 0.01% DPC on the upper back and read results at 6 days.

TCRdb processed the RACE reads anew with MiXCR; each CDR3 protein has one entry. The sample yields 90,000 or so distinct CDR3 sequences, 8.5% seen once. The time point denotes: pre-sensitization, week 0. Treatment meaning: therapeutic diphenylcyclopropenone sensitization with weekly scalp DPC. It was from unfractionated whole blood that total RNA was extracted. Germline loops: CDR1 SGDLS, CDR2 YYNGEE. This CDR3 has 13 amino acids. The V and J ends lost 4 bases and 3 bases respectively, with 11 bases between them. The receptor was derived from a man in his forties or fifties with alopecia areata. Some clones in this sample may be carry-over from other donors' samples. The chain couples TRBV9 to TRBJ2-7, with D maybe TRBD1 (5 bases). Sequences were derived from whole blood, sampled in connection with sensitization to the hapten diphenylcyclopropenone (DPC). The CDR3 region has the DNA TGTGCCAGCAGCACCGCCCAGGGCTACGAGCAGTACTTC. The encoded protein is CASSTAQGYEQYF.